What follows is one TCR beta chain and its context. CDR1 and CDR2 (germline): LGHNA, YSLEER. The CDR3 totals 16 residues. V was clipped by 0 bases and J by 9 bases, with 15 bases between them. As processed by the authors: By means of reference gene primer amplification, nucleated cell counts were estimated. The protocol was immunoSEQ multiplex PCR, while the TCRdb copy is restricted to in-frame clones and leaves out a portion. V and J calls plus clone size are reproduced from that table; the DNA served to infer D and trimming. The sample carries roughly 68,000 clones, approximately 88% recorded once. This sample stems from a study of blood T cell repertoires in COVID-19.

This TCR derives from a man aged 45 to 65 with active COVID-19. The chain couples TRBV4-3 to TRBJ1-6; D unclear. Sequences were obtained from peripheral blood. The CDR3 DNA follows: TGCGCCAGCAGCCAAGAGGCGGGCAGCGGCGGTTCACCCCTCCACTTT. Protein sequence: CASSQEAGSGGSPLHF.